The clone carrying this T cell receptor beta chain was observed a few times. Its antigen is still unknown. This entry is derived from a study of post-analysis software for immune sequencing data. Study-level background: Multiple sclerosis in the patients followed relapsing-remitting, secondary progressive and progressive-relapsing courses. Points from the study as a whole: People with multiple sclerosis had a significantly lower normalized Chao1 diversity than controls did. Controls showed lower frequencies than patients for roughly 5 TRBV segments, and TRBV5-6, TRBV5-1 and TRBV20-1 were among these.

V was cut by 5 bases and J by 4 bases, with 7 bases left in between. The CDR3 contains 12 residues. Germline V CDR1 and CDR2: SGHTA, FQGNSA. The TCR beta cDNA libraries carried unique molecular identifiers. TCRdb independently ran MiXCR on the PCR reads; one entry per CDR3 protein. The data show more than 450,000 distinct CDR3 sequences, 40% to 50% seen once. Sequenced: blood. The rearrangement uses TRBV7-2 and TRBJ2-3, with no clear D. This TCR was recovered from a girl aged 5-17 years with multiple sclerosis. CDR3 sequence: CASSEGPDTQYF. CDR3 coding DNA: TGTGCCAGCAGCGAAGGCCCAGATACGCAGTATTTT.